This T cell receptor beta chain derives from a study of Ad26.COV2.S vaccination and SARS-CoV-2 variants. Study summary: Ad26.COV2.S given intramuscularly, once or twice 56 days apart.

Germline V lookup: CDR1 SGHTA, CDR2 FQGNSA. The CDR3 consists of 15 residues. The germline V and J ends were trimmed by 5 bases and 8 bases, with 18 bases remaining between them. In the case of this clone: Its antigen is not known.

Clones were sequenced by immunoSEQ multiplex PCR, and TCRdb holds only the in-frame ones, with some missing. The profile shows some 640,000 clones, 80% to 90% of them singletons. Treatment here: around 19 received Ad26.COV2.S at low or high dose, single or two shots; about five received placebo; per-sample allocation not given. On day 63 after the first injection, vaccine and placebo recipients gave samples. A Boston adult aged 18-55 years was the donor. Findings and limits, study-wide: Substantial post-vaccination breadth of spike-specific CD8+ and CD4+ T cell responses was reported.

This specimen was peripheral blood, taken in a trial of Ad26.COV2.S vaccine versus placebo. This rearrangement joins TRBV7-2 to TRBJ1-4, with D possibly being TRBD1 (5 bases). This clonotype originated in a person aged 18 to 59 who received the Ad26.COV2.S COVID-19 vaccine or a placebo. This CDR3 is CASSRGTEKREKLFF. CDR3 sequence (DNA): TGTGCCAGCAGCCGTGGGACCGAGAAAAGGGAAAAACTGTTTTTT. Together with reference TRBV7-2 and TRBJ1-4, the CDR3 gives the full variable domain: GAGVSQSPSNKVTEKGKDVELRCDPISGHTALYWYRQSLGQGLEFLIYFQGNSAPDKSGLPSDRFSAERTGGSVSTLTIQRTQQEDSAVYLCASSRGTEKREKLFFGSGTQLSVL.